This T cell receptor (beta chain) was sequenced in a study of radiation and T cells in renal cell carcinoma. Study outcomes and limitations: In blood, top tumor clones expanded by 2 weeks, shrinking by 4.

Notes on this clone: Its antigen is undetermined.

Time point noted: blood 4 weeks post-SBRT, at nephrectomy. Specified treatment: 15 Gy SBRT to primary tumor, nephrectomy 4 weeks later. Nephrectomy followed 15 Gy stereotactic body radiation by 4 weeks. With 1 base removed from V and 5 bases from J, the gap between germline ends came to 9 bases. The CDR3 is 14 amino acids. Germline values: CDR1 SGHAT, CDR2 FQNNGV. Data came from immunoSEQ multiplex PCR; TCRdb stores just in-frame clones and leaves some out. The sample consists of some 64,000 clones, 60% to 85% of them appearing once. The sequencing here drew on blood, taken from a patient whose treatment included radiotherapy and nephrectomy. The rearrangement links TRBV11-2 to TRBJ2-1; D is perhaps TRBD1 (5 bases). The clonotype was recovered from a man between 60 and 70 years old with renal cell carcinoma. CDR3: CASSLARENNEQFF. The CDR3 bases are TGTGCCAGCAGCTTAGCCAGGGAAAACAATGAGCAGTTCTTC.